Listed below are T cell receptor beta chains from one sample, sequenced in a study of T cell responses to AZD1222 COVID-19 vaccine. This table comes from immunoSEQ multiplex PCR, and its TCRdb copy is limited to in-frame clones, with some not included. The table shows some 170,000 clones, with 75% to 90% occurring only once. The sequencing here drew on peripheral blood, taken 28 days after the second dose of the MenACWY control vaccine. Receptor source: an adult who received the MenACWY meningococcal vaccine as a control. Each CDR3 is given with its conserved first and last residue. A D gene is named only where the DNA matches it firmly. Size values are once, few and many counts, or a class for expanded clones, and some rows have none.

d_call	j_call	clone_size	v_call	cdr3_aa	cdr3_nt
TRBD2	TRBJ2-7	once	TRBV4-3	CASSHSRTSGSYEQYF	TGCGCCAGCAGCCATTCCAGGACTAGCGGATCCTACGAGCAGTACTTC
TRBD2	TRBJ2-7	.	TRBV9	CASGRPGEQYF	TGTGCGAGCGGGAGGCCGGGCGAGCAGTACTTC
TRBD1	TRBJ1-4	.	TRBV27	CASSLSFRGENDEKLFF	TGTGCCAGCAGTTTATCGTTCAGGGGGGAGAACGATGAAAAACTGTTTTTT
TRBD1	TRBJ1-2	.	TRBV29-1	CSALGTGGSYGYTF	TGCAGCGCTTTGGGGACAGGGGGTAGCTATGGCTACACCTTC
TRBD1	TRBJ2-7	.	TRBV7-9	CASSSRQGREQYF	TGTGCCAGCAGCTCTAGACAGGGAAGGGAGCAGTACTTC
.	TRBJ2-1	.	TRBV4-3	CASSLSGVGNEQFF	TGCGCCAGCAGTTTGTCGGGAGTGGGGAATGAGCAGTTCTTC
.	TRBJ2-5	once	TRBV28	CASSLLLGDETQYF	TGTGCCAGCAGTTTATTGTTGGGAGACGAGACCCAGTACTTC
TRBD2	TRBJ2-7	.	TRBV7-8	CASSLTTSGRRAYEQYF	TGTGCCAGCAGCTTAACTACTAGCGGGAGGAGGGCCTACGAGCAGTACTTC
.	TRBJ2-4	.	TRBV6-5	CASSYVSGQRSEYF	TGTGCCAGCAGTTACGTTTCTGGACAGCGTTCGGAATACTTC
TRBD1	TRBJ2-6	.	TRBV19	CASSRQGNGGANVLTF	TGTGCCAGTAGTAGACAGGGAAATGGTGGGGCCAACGTCCTGACTTTC
TRBD1	TRBJ2-7	.	TRBV7-7	CASSAGVTGGGEQYF	TGTGCCAGCAGCGCCGGCGTGACAGGGGGGGGCGAGCAGTACTTC
TRBD2	TRBJ2-1	.	TRBV27	CASALQPGGGANEQFF	TGTGCCAGCGCCCTCCAACCGGGAGGGGGGGCGAATGAGCAGTTCTTC
.	TRBJ2-7	.	TRBV6-2/TRBV6-3	CASSYSRPPWEQYF	TGTGCCAGCAGTTACTCTCGACCACCTTGGGAGCAGTACTTC
.	TRBJ2-7	.	TRBV18	CASSPTPYEQYF	TGTGCCAGCTCACCAACCCCCTACGAGCAGTACTTC
.	TRBJ1-2	many	TRBV28	CASSLAVRAVKGYTF	TGTGCCAGCAGTCTCGCGGTGCGGGCAGTGAAAGGCTACACCTTC
TRBD1	TRBJ2-7	.	TRBV7-6	CASSPGGSTYEQYF	TGTGCCAGCAGCCCAGGGGGATCTACCTACGAGCAGTACTTC
TRBD1	TRBJ2-1	.	TRBV24-1	CATSTGGAYNEQFF	TGTGCCACCAGTACAGGGGGAGCCTACAATGAGCAGTTCTTC
.	TRBJ1-1	.	TRBV7-3	CASSSQGNTEAFF	TGTGCCAGCAGTTCTCAGGGGAACACTGAAGCTTTCTTT
TRBD1	TRBJ1-2	.	TRBV28	CASSFRQGDGYTF	TGTGCCAGCAGTTTCCGGCAGGGGGACGGCTACACCTTC
TRBD1	TRBJ2-2	.	TRBV3-1/TRBV3-2	CASSPHIRGTGELFF	TGTGCCAGCAGCCCACATATCAGGGGGACCGGGGAGCTGTTTTTT
.	TRBJ2-7	.	TRBV6-6	CASSPLPDYPGSYEQYF	TGTGCCAGCAGTCCCCTTCCTGACTACCCGGGTTCCTACGAGCAGTACTTC
.	TRBJ1-4	.	TRBV6-1	CASSEAGAGEKLFF	TGTGCCAGCAGTGAAGCGGGGGCAGGGGAAAAACTGTTTTTT
TRBD1	TRBJ1-1	.	TRBV27	CASSYVRDRGTEAFF	TGTGCCAGCAGTTATGTCCGGGACAGGGGCACTGAAGCTTTCTTT
TRBD1	TRBJ1-2	.	TRBV10-2	CASSELRLGQSANYGYTF	TGCGCCAGCAGTGAGCTTAGGTTGGGACAGTCAGCTAACTATGGCTACACCTTC
.	TRBJ1-2	.	TRBV3-1/TRBV3-2	CASSEPPTGNYGYTF	TGTGCCAGCAGCGAACCGCCAACAGGGAACTATGGCTACACCTTC
.	TRBJ1-4	.	TRBV4-3	CASSQEVGGAEKLFF	TGCGCCAGCAGCCAAGAGGTCGGGGGTGCGGAAAAACTGTTTTTT
.	TRBJ2-4	once	TRBV28	CASSSSGWLRYF	TGTGCCAGCAGCTCCTCAGGGTGGCTTCGGTACTTC
.	TRBJ1-5	few	TRBV6-2/TRBV6-3	CASSYSRGRSNQPQHF	TGTGCCAGCAGTTACTCGAGGGGTCGTAGCAATCAGCCCCAGCATTTT
.	TRBJ2-2	.	TRBV28	CASNPMGDTGGELFF	TGTGCCAGCAATCCTATGGGGGACACCGGTGGGGAGCTGTTTTTT
TRBD1	TRBJ1-2	few	TRBV28	CASSIPTGGNYGYTF	TGTGCCAGCAGTATTCCGACAGGGGGTAACTATGGCTACACCTTC